The present T cell receptor beta chain was sequenced within a study of cytomegalovirus exposure and HLA in healthy donors. Study findings and constraints: Productive status was seen about 90% or about 30% of the time for most TCR beta V segments in an earlier analysis. Follow-up analysis found HLA locus-dependent TCR association rates, highest for DRB1 and lowest for HLA-C.

CDR1 is SGHTA, CDR2 FQGNSA, per germline. The J segment lost 6 bases and the V segment lost 4 bases, leaving 17 bases of the junction unmatched. This CDR3 has 18 residues. This PCR relied on a set of 60 Vbeta primers and 13 Jbeta primers. Profiled with immunoSEQ multiplex PCR; TCRdb holds only in-frame clones, not every one. The sample includes 150,000 to 200,000 clones, roughly 90% of them seen just once. About this clone itself: The target antigen is unknown.

The chain joins TRBV7-2 to TRBJ1-2, with 10 bases identical to TRBD1. This clonotype was obtained from a woman under 30 in good health and CMV-seronegative. Sequencing used PBMCs. The DNA of the CDR3 is TGTGCCAGCAGCTCGCTACTAATTCAAACCGGGACAGGGGATGGCTACACCTTC. Translating gives CASSSLLIQTGTGDGYTF. Full variable domain (outside the CDR3, taken from reference TRBV7-2 and TRBJ1-2): GAGVSQSPSNKVTEKGKDVELRCDPISGHTALYWYRQSLGQGLEFLIYFQGNSAPDKSGLPSDRFSAERTGGSVSTLTIQRTQQEDSAVYLCASSSLLIQTGTGDGYTFGSGTRLTVV.